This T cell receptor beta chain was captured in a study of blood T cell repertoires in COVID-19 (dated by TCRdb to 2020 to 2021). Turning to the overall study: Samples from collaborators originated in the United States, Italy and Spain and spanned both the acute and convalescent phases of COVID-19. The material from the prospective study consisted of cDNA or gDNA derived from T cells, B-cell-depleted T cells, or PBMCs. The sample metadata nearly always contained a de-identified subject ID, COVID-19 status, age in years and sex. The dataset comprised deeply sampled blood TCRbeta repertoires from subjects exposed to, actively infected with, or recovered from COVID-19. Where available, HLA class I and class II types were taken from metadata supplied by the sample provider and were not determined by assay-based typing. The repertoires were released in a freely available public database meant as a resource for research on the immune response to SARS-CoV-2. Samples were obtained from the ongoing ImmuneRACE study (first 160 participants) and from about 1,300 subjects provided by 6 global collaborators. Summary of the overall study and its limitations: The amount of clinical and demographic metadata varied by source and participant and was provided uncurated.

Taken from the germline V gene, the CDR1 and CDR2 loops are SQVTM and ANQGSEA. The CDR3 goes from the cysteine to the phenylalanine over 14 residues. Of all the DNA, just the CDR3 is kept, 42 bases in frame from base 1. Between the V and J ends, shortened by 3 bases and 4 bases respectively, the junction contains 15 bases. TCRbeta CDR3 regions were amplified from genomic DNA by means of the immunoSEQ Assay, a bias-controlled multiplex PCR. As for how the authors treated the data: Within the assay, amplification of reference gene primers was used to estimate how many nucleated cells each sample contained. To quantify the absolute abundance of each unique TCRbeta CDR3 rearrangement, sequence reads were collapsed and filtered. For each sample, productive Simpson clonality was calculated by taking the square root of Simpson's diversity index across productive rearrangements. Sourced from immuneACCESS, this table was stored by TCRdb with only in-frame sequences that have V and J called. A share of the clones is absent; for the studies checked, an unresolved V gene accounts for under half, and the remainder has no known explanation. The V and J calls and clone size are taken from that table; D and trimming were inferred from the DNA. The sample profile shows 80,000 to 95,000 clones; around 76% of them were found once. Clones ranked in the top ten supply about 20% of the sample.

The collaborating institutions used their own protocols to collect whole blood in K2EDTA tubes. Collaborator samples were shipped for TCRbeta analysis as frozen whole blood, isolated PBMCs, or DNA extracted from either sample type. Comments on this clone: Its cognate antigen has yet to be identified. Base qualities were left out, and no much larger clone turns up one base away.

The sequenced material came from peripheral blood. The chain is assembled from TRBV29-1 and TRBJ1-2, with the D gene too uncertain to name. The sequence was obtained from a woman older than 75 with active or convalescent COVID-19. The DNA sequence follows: TGCAGCGTTGATTCGTGGGGAGGTAGCTATGGCTACACCTTC. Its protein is CSVDSWGGSYGYTF.